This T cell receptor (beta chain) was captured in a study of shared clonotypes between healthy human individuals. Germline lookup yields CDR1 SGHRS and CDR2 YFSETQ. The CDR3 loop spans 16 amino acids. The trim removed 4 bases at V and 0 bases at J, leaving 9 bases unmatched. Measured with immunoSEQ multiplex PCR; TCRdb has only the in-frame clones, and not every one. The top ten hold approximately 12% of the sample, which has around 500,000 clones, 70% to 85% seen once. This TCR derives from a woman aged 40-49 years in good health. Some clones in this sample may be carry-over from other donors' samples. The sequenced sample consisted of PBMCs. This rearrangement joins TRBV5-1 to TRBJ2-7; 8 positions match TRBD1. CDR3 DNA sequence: TGCGCCAGCAGCCCCACTTCGGGACAGGTCTCCTACGAGCAGTACTTC. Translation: CASSPTSGQVSYEQYF. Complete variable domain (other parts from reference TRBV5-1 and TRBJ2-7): KAGVTQTPRYLIKTRGQQVTLSCSPISGHRSVSWYQQTPGQGLQFLFEYFSETQRNKGNFPGRFSGRQFSNSRSEMNVSTLELGDSALYLCASSPTSGQVSYEQYFGPGTRLTVT.